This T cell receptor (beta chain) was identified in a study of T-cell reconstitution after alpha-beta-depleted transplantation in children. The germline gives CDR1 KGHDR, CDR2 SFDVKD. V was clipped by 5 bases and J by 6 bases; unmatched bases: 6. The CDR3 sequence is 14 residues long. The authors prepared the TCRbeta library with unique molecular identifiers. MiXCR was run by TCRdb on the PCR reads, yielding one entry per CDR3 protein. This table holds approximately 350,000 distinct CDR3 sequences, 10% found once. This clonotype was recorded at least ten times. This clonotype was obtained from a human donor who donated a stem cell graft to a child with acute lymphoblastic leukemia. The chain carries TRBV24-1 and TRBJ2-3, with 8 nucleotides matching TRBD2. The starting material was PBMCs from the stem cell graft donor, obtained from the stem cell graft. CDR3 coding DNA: TGTGCCACCAGTGCTGGGACTAGTTGTGATACGCAGTATTTT. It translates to CATSAGTSCDTQYF.